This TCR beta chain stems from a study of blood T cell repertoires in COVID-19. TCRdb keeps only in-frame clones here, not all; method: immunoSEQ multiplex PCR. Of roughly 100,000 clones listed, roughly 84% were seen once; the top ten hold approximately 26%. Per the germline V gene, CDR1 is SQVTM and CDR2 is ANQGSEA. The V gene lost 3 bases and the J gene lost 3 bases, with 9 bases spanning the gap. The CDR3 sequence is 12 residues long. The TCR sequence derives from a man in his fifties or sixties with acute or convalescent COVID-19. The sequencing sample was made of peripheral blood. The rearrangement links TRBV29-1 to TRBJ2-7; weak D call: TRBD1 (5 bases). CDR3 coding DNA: TGCAGCGTTGATGACAGATTCTACGAGCAGTACGTC. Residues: CSVDDRFYEQYV.